This T cell receptor beta chain was sequenced in a study of control samples from healthy donors and cancer patients. This CDR3 spans 11 amino acids. Germline V gene lookup returns CDR1 KGHSH and CDR2 LQKENI. Between the trimmed V and J ends, which lost 6 bases and 2 bases, there was a span of 4 bases. TCRdb's copy holds only in-frame clones and misses some; the assay was immunoSEQ multiplex PCR. Here the sample spans about 130,000 clones, around 94% being singletons. The clonotype originates from a man in his 60s with colorectal cancer. The sample consisted of PBMCs. This chain uses TRBV18 with TRBJ2-5; D gene ambiguous. CDR3 residues: CASSGQETQYF. In DNA form, the CDR3 reads TGTGCCAGCTCGGGGCAAGAGACCCAGTACTTC.